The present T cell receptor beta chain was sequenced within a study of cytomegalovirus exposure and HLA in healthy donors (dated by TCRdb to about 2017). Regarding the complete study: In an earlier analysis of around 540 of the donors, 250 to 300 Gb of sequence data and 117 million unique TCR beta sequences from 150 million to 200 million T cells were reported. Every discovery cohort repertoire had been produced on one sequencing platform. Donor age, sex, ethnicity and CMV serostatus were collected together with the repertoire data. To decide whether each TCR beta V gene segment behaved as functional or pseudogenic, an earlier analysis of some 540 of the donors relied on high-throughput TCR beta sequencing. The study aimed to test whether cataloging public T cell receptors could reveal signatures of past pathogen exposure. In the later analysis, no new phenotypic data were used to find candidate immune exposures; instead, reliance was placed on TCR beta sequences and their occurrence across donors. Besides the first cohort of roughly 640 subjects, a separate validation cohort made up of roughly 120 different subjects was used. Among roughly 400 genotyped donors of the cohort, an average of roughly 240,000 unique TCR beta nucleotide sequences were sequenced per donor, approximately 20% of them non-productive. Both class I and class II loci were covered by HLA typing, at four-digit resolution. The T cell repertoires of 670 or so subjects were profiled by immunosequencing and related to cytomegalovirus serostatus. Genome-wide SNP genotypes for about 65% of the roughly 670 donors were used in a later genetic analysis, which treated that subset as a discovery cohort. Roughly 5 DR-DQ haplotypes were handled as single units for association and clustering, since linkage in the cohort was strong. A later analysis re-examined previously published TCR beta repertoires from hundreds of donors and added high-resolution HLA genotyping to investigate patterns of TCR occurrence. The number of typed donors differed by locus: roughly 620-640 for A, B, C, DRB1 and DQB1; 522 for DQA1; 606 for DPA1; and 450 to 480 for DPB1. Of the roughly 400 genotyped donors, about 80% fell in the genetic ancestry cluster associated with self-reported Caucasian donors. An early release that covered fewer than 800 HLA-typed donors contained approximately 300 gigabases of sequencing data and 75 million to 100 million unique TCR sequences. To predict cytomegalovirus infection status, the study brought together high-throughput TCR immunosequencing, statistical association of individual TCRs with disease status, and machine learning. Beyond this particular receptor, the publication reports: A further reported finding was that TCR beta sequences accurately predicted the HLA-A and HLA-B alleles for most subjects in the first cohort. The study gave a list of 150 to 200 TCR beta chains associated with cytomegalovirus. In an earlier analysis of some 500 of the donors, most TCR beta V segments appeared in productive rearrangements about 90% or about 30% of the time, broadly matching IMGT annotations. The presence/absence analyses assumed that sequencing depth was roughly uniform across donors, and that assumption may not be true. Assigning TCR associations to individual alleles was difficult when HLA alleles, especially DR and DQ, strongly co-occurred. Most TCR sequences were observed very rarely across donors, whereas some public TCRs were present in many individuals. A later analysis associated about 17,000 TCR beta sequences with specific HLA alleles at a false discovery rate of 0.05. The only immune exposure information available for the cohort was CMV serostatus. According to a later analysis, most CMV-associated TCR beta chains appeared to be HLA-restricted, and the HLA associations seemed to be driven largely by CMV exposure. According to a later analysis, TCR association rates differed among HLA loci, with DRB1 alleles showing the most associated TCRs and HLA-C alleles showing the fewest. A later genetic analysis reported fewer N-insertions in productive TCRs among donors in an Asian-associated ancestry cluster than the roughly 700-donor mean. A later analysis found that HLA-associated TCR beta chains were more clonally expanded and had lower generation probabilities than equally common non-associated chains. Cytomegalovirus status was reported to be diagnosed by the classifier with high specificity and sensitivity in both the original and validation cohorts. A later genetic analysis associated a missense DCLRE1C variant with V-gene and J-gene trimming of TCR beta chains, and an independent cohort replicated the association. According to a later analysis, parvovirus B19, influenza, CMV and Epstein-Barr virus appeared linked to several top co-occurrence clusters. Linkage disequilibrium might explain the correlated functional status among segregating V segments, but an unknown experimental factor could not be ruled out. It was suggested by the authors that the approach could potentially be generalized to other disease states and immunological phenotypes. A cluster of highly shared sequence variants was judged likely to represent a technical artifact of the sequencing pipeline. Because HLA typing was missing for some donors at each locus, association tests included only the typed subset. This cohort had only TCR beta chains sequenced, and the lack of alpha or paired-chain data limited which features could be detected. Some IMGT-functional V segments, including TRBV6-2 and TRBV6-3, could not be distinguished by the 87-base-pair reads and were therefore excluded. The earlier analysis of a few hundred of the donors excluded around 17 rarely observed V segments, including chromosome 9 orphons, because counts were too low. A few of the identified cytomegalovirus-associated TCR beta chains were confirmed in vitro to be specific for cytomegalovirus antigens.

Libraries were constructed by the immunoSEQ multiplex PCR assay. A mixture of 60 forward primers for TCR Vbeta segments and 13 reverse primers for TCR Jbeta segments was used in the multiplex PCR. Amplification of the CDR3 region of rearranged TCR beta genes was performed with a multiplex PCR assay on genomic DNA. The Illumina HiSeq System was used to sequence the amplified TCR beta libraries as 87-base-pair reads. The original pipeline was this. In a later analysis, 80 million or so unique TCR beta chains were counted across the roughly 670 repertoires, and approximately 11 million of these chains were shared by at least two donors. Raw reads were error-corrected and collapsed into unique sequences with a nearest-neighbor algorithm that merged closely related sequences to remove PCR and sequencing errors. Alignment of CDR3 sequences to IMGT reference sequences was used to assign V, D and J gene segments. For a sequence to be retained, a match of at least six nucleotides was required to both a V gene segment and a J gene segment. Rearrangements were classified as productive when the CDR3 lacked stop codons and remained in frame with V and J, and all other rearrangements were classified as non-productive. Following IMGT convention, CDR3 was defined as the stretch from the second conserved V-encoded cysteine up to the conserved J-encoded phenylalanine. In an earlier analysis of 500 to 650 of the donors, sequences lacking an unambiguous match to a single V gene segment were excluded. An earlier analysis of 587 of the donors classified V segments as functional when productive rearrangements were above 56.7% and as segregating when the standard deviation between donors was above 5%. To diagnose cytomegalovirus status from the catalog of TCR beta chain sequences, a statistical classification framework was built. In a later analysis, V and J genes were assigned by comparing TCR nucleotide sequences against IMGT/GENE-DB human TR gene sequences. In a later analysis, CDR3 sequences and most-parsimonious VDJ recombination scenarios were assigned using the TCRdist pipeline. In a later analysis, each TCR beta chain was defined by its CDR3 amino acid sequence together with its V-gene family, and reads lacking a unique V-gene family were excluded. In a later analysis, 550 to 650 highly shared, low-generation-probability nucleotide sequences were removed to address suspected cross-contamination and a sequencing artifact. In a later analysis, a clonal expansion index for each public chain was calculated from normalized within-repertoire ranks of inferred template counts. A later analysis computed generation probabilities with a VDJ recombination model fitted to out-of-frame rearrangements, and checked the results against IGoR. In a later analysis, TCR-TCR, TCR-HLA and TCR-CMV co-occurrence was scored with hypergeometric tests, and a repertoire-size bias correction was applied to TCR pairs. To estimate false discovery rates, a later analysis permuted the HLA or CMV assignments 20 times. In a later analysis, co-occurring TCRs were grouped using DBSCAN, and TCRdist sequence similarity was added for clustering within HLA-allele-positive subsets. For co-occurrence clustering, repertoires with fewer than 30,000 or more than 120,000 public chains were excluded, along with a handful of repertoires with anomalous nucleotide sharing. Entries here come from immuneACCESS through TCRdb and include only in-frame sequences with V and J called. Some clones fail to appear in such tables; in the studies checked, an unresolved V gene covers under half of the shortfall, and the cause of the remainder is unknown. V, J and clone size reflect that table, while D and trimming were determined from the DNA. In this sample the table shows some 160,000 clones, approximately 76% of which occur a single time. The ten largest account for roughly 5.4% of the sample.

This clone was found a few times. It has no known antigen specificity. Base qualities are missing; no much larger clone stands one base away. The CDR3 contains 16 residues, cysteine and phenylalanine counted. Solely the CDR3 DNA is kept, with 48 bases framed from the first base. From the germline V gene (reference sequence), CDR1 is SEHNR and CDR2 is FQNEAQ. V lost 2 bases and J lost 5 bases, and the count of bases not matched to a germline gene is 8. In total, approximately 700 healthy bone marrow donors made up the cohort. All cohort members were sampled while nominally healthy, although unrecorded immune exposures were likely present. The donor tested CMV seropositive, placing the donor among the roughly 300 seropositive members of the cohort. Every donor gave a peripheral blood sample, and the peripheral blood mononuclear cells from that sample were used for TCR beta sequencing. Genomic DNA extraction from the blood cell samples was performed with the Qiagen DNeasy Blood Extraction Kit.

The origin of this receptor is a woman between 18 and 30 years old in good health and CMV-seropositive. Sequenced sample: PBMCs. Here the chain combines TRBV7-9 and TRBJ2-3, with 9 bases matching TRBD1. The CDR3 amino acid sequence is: CASSLIGQGLVDTQYF. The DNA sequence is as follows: TGTGCCAGCAGCTTAATTGGACAGGGGTTGGTAGATACGCAGTATTTT.